Below, 12 T cell receptor beta chains from the same sample are listed, as sequenced in a study of tumor and adjacent non-tumor tissue in lung cancer. A modified ARM-PCR protocol with three rounds of nested PCR amplified TCRbeta. TCRdb used MiXCR to reprocess the multiplex PCR reads, holding one entry per CDR3 protein. The sample consists of 35,000 to 50,000 distinct CDR3 sequences, 60% of them appearing once. The template was RNA from unsorted bulk tissue. This non-tumor lung sample came from over 3 cm beyond the tumor edge. Sequenced material: distant non-tumor lung tissue. Receptors originate from a man in his fifties or sixties with non-small cell lung cancer.

This clonotype was counted a few times. The chain joins TRBV30 to TRBJ2-5; possibly TRBD1 for D (6 bases). The ends were cut back, 0 bases at V and 4 bases at J, with 9 bases in the middle. CDR1 GTSNPN and CDR2 SVGIG come from the germline V gene (reference sequence). This CDR3 has 13 amino acids. The CDR3 spells CAWSVQGPETQYF. Here the CDR3 DNA reads TGTGCCTGGAGTGTACAGGGTCCAGAGACCCAGTACTTC.

The chain carries TRBV7-9 and TRBJ2-5, with 12 bases identical to TRBD1. The trim removed 5 bases at V and 5 bases at J, leaving 12 bases unmatched. The length of the CDR3 is 17 residues. Germline CDR1 SEHNR, CDR2 FQNEAQ (reference sequence). CDR3 loop: CASSPRGGQGARETQYF. The CDR3 nucleotides read TGTGCCAGCAGCCCCCGGGGGGGACAGGGGGCCCGGGAGACCCAGTACTTC.

Regarding this clonotype: Compared with germline, one end of the junction differs, possibly owing to a read error. The chain combines TRBV6-5 with TRBJ1-5; perhaps TRBD1 as D (6 bases). The CDR3 contains 14 residues. Germline V gene lookup returns CDR1 MNHEY and CDR2 SVGAGI. The CDR3 DNA follows: TGTACCAGCAATTCCGGACAGACCCGAGGGCCCCAGCATTTT. Amino acids: CTSNSGQTRGPQHF.

The chain uses TRBV20-1 and TRBJ2-6; D remains ambiguous. V lost 0 bases, J lost 4 bases, and 10 bases lay in between. This CDR3 comprises 15 residues. CDR1 is DFQATT and CDR2 is SNEGSKA in the germline V gene (reference sequence). The CDR3 coding sequence is TGCAGTGCTAGAGACGCCCTCTCAGGGGCCAACGTCCTGACTTTC. Translating it yields CSARDALSGANVLTF.

Note on this clonotype: Without the conserved terminal phenylalanine or tryptophan, this CDR3 likely stems from a read error. The chain employs TRBV5-1 and TRBJ2-1, with 10 bases identical to TRBD2. J was trimmed by 6 bases and V by 2 bases; bases with no gene match: 8. The CDR3 covers 16 residues. CDR1 SGHRS and CDR2 YFSETQ come from the germline V gene. The CDR3 reads CASSLHPSGSPNEQFL. The CDR3 region has the DNA TGCGCCAGCAGCTTACACCCTAGCGGGAGTCCCAATGAGCAGTTCCTC.

The chain couples TRBV4-2 to TRBJ2-5, with a tentative D call TRBD1 (6 bases). Germline lookup yields CDR1 LGHNA and CDR2 YNFKEQ. V was shortened by 8 bases and J by 5 bases, with 15 bases between the two germline ends. The CDR3 sequence is 13 residues long. The CDR3 DNA reads as TGTGCCAGCGGCTACAGGGACGTGGAGACCCAGTACTTC. It is translated as CASGYRDVETQYF.

This clonotype was detected once. One end of the junction fails to match germline, which may point to a read error. The rearrangement joins TRBV5-1 to TRBJ2-2; TRBD2 matches 7 bases. Germline lookup yields CDR1 SGHRS and CDR2 YFSETQ. The CDR3 runs 16 residues. CDR3 sequence reads: CGSSLMLAENTGELFF. The CDR3 bases are TGCGGCAGCAGCTTGATGCTAGCGGAAAACACCGGGGAGCTGTTCTTT.

In regard to this clonotype: One end of the junction is discordant with germline, which a read error may explain. The chain is built from TRBV6-1 and TRBJ2-5; no reliable D call. This CDR3 spans 11 amino acids. CDR1 MNHNS and CDR2 SASEGT come from the germline V gene. The CDR3 DNA is TGTGCCAGGAGTCGGCAAGATACCCAGTACTTC. Translation: CARSRQDTQYF.

Comment on this clonotype: This could be a read error, since a much larger clone is one nucleotide away. This chain uses TRBV28 with TRBJ1-3; TRBD1 matches 8 bases. From germline, CDR1 is MDHEN and CDR2 SYDVKM. This CDR3 is 15 amino acids long. CDR3 sequence (DNA): TGTGCCAGCAGTACCGGGACAGGAACTGGAAACACCGTATATTTT. It codes for CASSTGTGTGNTVYF.

At least ten counts were recorded for this clonotype. The chain joins TRBV28 to TRBJ2-7; the D call may be TRBD1 or TRBD2 (5 bases each). The CDR3 has 14 amino acids. The V gene lost 4 bases and the J gene lost 3 bases, with 13 bases spanning the gap. CDR1 and CDR2 from the germline V gene are MDHEN and SYDVKM. CDR3 bases: TGTGCCAGCAGTTCCACGATGGGGGTCTACGAGCAGTACTTC. Translated: CASSSTMGVYEQYF.

This clonotype was recorded many times. The chain uses TRBV28 and TRBJ1-4; D unclear. Trimming cost V 0 bases and J 4 bases, with 18 bases left between them. The germline V gene has CDR1 MDHEN and CDR2 SYDVKM. CDR3 length equals 18 residues. The CDR3 nucleotides are TGTGCCAGCAGTTTATGGCGCGGCAGTCGGGCCGTTAATGAAAAACTGTTTTTT. This translates into CASSLWRGSRAVNEKLFF.

Comment on this clonotype: A much larger clone differs by one base, so this may be a read error. V usage is TRBV5-1 and J usage is TRBJ2-7; D perhaps matches TRBD2 (6 bases). This CDR3 has 14 residues. Looked up from germline, CDR1 is SGHRS and CDR2 is YFSETQ. CDR3 coding DNA: TGCGCCAGCAACTTGGGACTGTTCGCCTACGAGCAGTACTTC. Its translation: CASNLGLFAYEQYF.